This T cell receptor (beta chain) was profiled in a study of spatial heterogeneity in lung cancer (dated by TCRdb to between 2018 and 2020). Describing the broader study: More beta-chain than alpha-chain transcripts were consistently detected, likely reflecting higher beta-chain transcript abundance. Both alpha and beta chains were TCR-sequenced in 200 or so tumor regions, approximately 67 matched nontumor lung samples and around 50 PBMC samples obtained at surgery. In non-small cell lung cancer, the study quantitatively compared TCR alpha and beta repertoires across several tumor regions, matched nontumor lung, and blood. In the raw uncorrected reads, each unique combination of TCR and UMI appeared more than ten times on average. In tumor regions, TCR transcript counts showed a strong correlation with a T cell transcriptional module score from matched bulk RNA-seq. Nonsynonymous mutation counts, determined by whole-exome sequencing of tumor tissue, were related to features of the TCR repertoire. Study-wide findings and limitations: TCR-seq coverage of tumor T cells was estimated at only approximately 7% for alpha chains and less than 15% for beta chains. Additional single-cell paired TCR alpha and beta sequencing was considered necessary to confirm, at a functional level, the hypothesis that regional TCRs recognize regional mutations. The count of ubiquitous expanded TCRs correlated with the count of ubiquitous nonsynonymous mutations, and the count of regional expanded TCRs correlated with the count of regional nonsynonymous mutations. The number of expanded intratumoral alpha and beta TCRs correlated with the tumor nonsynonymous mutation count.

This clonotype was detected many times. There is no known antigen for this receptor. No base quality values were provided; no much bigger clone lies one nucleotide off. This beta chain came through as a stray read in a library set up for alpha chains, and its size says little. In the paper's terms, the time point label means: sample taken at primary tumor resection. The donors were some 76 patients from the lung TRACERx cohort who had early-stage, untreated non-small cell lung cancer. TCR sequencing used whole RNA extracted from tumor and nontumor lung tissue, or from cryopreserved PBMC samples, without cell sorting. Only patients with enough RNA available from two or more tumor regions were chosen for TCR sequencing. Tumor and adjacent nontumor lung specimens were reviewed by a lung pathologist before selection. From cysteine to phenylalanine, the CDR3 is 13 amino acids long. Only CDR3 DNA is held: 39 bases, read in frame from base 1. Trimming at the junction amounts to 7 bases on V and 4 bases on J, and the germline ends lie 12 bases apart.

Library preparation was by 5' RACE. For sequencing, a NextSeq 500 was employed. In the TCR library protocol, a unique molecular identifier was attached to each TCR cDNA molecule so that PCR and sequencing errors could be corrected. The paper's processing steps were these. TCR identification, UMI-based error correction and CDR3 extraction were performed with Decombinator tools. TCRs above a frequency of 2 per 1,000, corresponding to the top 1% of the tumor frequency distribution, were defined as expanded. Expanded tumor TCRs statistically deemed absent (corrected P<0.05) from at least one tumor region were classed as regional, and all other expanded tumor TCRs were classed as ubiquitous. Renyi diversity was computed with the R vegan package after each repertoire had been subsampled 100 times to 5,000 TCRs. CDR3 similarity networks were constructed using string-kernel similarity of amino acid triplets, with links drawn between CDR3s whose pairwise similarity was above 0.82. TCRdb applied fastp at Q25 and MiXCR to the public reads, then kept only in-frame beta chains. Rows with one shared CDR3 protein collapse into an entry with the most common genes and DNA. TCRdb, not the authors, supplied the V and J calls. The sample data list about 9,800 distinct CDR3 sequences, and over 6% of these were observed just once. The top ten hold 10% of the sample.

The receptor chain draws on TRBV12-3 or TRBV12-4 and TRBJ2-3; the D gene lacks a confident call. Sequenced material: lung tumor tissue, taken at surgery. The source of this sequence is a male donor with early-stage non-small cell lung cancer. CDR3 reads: CASNSRNADTQYF. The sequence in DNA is TGTGCCAGCAATTCTAGGAATGCAGATACGCAGTATTTT.